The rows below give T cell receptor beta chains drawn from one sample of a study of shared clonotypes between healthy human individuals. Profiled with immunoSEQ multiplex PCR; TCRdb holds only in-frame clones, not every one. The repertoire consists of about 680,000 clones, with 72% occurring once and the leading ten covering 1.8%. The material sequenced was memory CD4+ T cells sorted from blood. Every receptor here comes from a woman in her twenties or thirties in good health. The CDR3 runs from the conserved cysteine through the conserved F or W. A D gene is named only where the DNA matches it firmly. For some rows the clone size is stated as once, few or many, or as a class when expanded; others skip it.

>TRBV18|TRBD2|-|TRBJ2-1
CASSPGTSGRGYNEQFF
TGTGCCAGCTCACCCGGGACTAGCGGGAGAGGCTACAATGAGCAGTTCTTC
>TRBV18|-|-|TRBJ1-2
CASSPQPGAKGGYTF
TGTGCCAGCTCACCACAGCCAGGGGCTAAAGGAGGCTACACCTTC
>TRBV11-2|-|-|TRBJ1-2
CASSFRQNYGYTF
TGTGCCAGCAGCTTTAGACAGAACTATGGCTACACCTTC
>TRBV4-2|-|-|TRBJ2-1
CASSQEGVPGYNEQFF
TGTGCCAGCAGCCAAGAAGGAGTCCCCGGCTACAATGAGCAGTTCTTC
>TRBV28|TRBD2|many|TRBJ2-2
CASSYSGRGTGELFF
TGTGCCAGCAGCTATAGCGGGAGAGGAACCGGGGAGCTGTTTTTT
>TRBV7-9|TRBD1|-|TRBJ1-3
CASSLQGASYGGNTIYF
TGTGCCAGCAGTCTTCAGGGGGCTAGTTACGGTGGAAACACCATATATTTT
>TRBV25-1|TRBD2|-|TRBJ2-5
CASSEYGLAGGGETQYF
TGTGCCAGCAGTGAATACGGACTAGCGGGAGGGGGAGAGACCCAGTACTTC
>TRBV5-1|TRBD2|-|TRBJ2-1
CASSLAIAGGQVLEQFF
TGCGCCAGCAGCTTGGCCATAGCGGGAGGCCAGGTACTCGAGCAGTTCTTC
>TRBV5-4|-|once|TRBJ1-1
CASSLETEAFF
TGTGCCAGCAGCTTGGAAACTGAAGCTTTCTTT
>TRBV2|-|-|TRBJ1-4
CASSDRLLEKLFF
TGTGCCAGCAGTGACAGGTTACTTGAAAAACTGTTTTTT
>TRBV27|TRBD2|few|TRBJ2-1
CAAGWASGMNEQFF
TGTGCCGCTGGATGGGCTAGCGGGATGAATGAGCAGTTCTTC
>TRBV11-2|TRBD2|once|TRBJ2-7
CASSFRTSAYEQYF
TGTGCCAGCAGCTTCCGGACTAGCGCCTACGAGCAGTACTTC
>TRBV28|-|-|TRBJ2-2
CASSFPGSFTGELFF
TGTGCCAGCAGTTTTCCGGGGAGTTTCACCGGGGAGCTGTTTTTT
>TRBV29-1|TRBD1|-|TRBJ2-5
CSANRQGAETQYF
TGCAGCGCCAACCGACAGGGAGCAGAGACCCAGTACTTC
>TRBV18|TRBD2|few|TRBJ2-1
CASSLGLAGDNEQFF
TGTGCCAGCTCCCTCGGACTAGCGGGAGACAATGAGCAGTTCTTC
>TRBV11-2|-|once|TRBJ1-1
CASSLVQTLYGGTEAFF
TGTGCCAGCAGCTTAGTTCAAACTCTATACGGGGGCACTGAAGCTTTCTTT
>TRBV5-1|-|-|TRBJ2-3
CASSPGPTSTDTQYF
TGCGCCAGCAGCCCGGGTCCTACTAGCACAGATACGCAGTATTTT
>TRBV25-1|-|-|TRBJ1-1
CASSEWTAGHTNTEAFF
TGTGCCAGCAGTGAATGGACCGCAGGACACACGAACACTGAAGCTTTCTTT